Below are 25 T cell receptor beta chains sequenced from a single sample in a study of blood T cell repertoires in COVID-19. Libraries were prepared by immunoSEQ multiplex PCR; TCRdb keeps only in-frame clonotypes and omits some of them. This sample yields 150,000 or so clones, of which 80% to 90% are seen a single time; around 16% belongs to the top ten. The specimen sequenced was peripheral blood. The receptors stem from a woman between 40 and 50 years old with acute or convalescent COVID-19.

The chain has TRBV10-3 and TRBJ2-1; D uncertain. This CDR3 has 12 residues. Germline-derived CDR1 and CDR2 are ENHRY and SYGVKD. With 2 bases removed from V and 8 bases from J, the gap between germline ends came to 7 bases. The CDR3 DNA follows: TGTGCCATCAGTGAGGGGCGCGATGAGCAGTTCTTC. Translation gives CAISEGRDEQFF.

The rearrangement links TRBV28 to TRBJ2-3, with D unresolved. The V gene's germline CDR1 is MDHEN and CDR2 SYDVKM. Trimming removed 5 bases from V and 3 bases from J, with 18 bases in between. CDR3 length: 16 amino acids. CDR3 region: CASSPLTMRRTDTQYF. For the CDR3, the DNA is TGTGCCAGCAGTCCCCTGACGATGAGGCGGACAGATACGCAGTATTTT. Full variable domain (rest looked up from reference TRBV28 and TRBJ2-3): DVKVTQSSRYLVKRTGEKVFLECVQDMDHENMFWYRQDPGLGLRLIYFSYDVKMKEKGDIPEGYSVSREKKERFSLILESASTNQTSMYLCASSPLTMRRTDTQYFGPGTRLTVL.

The rearrangement links TRBV7-8 to TRBJ1-3, with 7 bases matching TRBD1. J lost 0 bases, V lost 3 bases, and 5 bases had no gene match. The CDR3 sequence is 16 residues long. The germline gives CDR1 SGHVS, CDR2 FQNEAQ. The DNA for the CDR3 is TGTGCCAGCAGCTTTGACAGGGTACTCTCTGGAAACACCATATATTTT. It yields the protein CASSFDRVLSGNTIYF.

This sequence joins TRBV7-2 and TRBJ1-4; TRBD1 matches 8 bases. The germline V gene encodes CDR1 SGHTA and CDR2 FQGNSA. The CDR3 runs to 15 residues. Losses at the gene ends were 2 bases for V and 8 bases for J; bases not matched to a gene: 7. CDR3 sequence: CASSLLGQGDEKLFF. The CDR3 DNA sequence: TGTGCCAGCAGCTTACTCGGACAGGGTGACGAAAAACTGTTTTTT.

The chain joins TRBV27 to TRBJ2-2, with TRBD1 identical over 8 bases. CDR1 is MNHEY, CDR2 SMNVEV, per germline (reference sequence). J was trimmed by 3 bases and V by 5 bases; bases with no gene match: 2. This CDR3 is built from 14 residues. As DNA, the CDR3 is TGTGCCAGCAGTGGACAGGGTTACACCGGGGAGCTGTTTTTT. Translating it yields CASSGQGYTGELFF.

CDR3 residues: CASSLEGTSGELFF. DNA for the CDR3: TGCGCCAGCAGCTTGGAGGGGACAAGCGGGGAGCTGTTTTTT. The chain combines TRBV5-1 with TRBJ2-2; tentative D call: TRBD1 (6 bases). Between the trimmed V and J ends, which lost 0 bases and 7 bases, there was a span of 10 bases. Germline V gene lookup returns CDR1 SGHRS and CDR2 YFSETQ. The CDR3 has 14 residues.

J is TRBJ2-6 and V is TRBV2; maybe TRBD2 (5 bases). Germline-derived CDR1 and CDR2 are SNHLY and FYNNEI. The CDR3 totals 15 residues. V was trimmed by 3 bases and J by 0 bases, leaving 6 bases between them. This CDR3 is CASSDDYSGANVLTF. In nucleotides, the CDR3 is TGTGCCAGCAGTGATGACTACTCTGGGGCCAACGTCCTGACTTTC.

The chain recombines TRBV19 with TRBJ1-1; D possibly corresponds to TRBD1 (5 bases). In germline, CDR1 is LNHDA, CDR2 SQIVND (reference sequence). The CDR3 extends over 13 amino acids. The V end lost 3 bases, the J end lost 11 bases, and 16 bases lay between the germline ends. CDR3 sequence: CASSIGTPKVAFF. The CDR3, as DNA: TGTGCCAGTAGTATCGGGACTCCGAAAGTCGCTTTCTTT.

The chain joins TRBV27 to TRBJ1-5; 8 bases map to TRBD1. Germline CDR1 reads MNHEY; CDR2 reads SMNVEV (reference sequence). V was pared by 1 base and J by 7 bases, with 9 bases of the junction left unmatched. The CDR3 is 16 amino acids. Here the CDR3 reads CASSLFPGGNGQPQHF. CDR3 DNA: TGTGCCAGCAGTTTATTCCCAGGGGGCAATGGACAGCCCCAGCATTTT.

This chain joins TRBV29-1 and TRBJ2-3, with 7 positions matching TRBD1. CDR3 size: 14 residues. Germline-derived CDR1 and CDR2 are SQVTM and ANQGSEA. V was pared by 4 bases and J by 5 bases, with 9 bases of the junction left unmatched. In nucleotides, the CDR3 is TGCAGCGTTGGGGCAGGGGGAATCGGAGATACGCAGTATTTT. Translation: CSVGAGGIGDTQYF.

The chain recombines TRBV21-1 with TRBJ2-5; the table's D call of TRBD1 was not tested on the DNA. TRBV21-1 is a pseudogene. This CDR3 contains 17 residues. The CDR3 nucleotides read TGTGCCAGCAGCAAAGGCCCGCCAGGGGGCGTAGGGGAGACCCAGTACTTC. Translation gives CASSKGPPGGVGETQYF.

This chain connects TRBV19 to TRBJ2-2; TRBD1 aligns across 7 bases. Germline values: CDR1 LNHDA, CDR2 SQIVND (reference sequence). The length of the CDR3 is 14 residues. The junction had 5 bases not matched to a gene; V was cut back by 4 bases and J by 6 bases. CDR3 bases: TGTGCCAGTAGTACCTACAGGGGCCCCGGGGAGCTGTTTTTT. Amino acid sequence: CASSTYRGPGELFF.

V and J are TRBV5-1 and TRBJ2-1, with D perhaps TRBD2 (5 bases). There are 15 residues in the CDR3. The V gene's germline CDR1 is SGHRS and CDR2 YFSETQ. V was trimmed by 2 bases and J by 5 bases, leaving 14 bases between them. The CDR3 DNA sequence: TGCGCCAGCAGCTTCGAGGGTCTGGCAAACAATGAGCAGTTCTTC. Its protein is CASSFEGLANNEQFF.

The chain carries TRBV5-1 and TRBJ2-7; TRBD2 matches at 10 bases. Germline CDR1 SGHRS, CDR2 YFSETQ. There are 15 residues in the CDR3. Unmatched junction bases numbered 10, after V lost 4 bases and J lost 6 bases. CDR3 sequence (DNA): TGCGCCAGCAGCCCCACAAGCGGGGGGGTGGTCGAGCAGTACTTC. This codes for CASSPTSGGVVEQYF.

The gene calls are TRBV18 and TRBJ1-5; 9 bases align to TRBD1. The CDR3 has 16 residues. J was trimmed by 2 bases and V by 3 bases; bases with no gene match: 5. The V gene's germline CDR1 is KGHSH and CDR2 LQKENI. Here the CDR3 DNA reads TGTGCCAGCTCACCGTCGGGACAGGGAGGCAATCAGCCCCAGCATTTT. Translating it yields CASSPSGQGGNQPQHF.

V is TRBV19 and J is TRBJ2-1, with D possibly being TRBD2 (6 bases). The CDR3 contains 13 residues. The germline V and J ends were trimmed by 6 bases and 0 bases, with 6 bases remaining between them. Germline V gives CDR1 LNHDA, CDR2 SQIVND (reference sequence). This CDR3 reads CASSGSSYNEQFF. CDR3 coding DNA: TGTGCCAGTAGCGGGAGCTCCTACAATGAGCAGTTCTTC.

This clone was seen once. This rearrangement joins TRBV11-2 to TRBJ1-1; TRBD1 is a possible D gene (6 bases). The CDR3 spans 15 residues. V was pared by 1 base and J by 4 bases, with 13 bases between. Germline CDR1 SGHAT, CDR2 FQNNGV. CDR3 DNA sequence: TGTGCCAGCAGCTTAGGTTTAGGCAGGGGCACTGAAGCTTTCTTT. Its protein is CASSLGLGRGTEAFF.

A single count supports this clone. V is TRBV20-1 and J is TRBJ1-2; no firm D call. V lost 3 bases and J lost 1, with 9 bases in between. The CDR3 runs to 13 residues. CDR1 DFQATT and CDR2 SNEGSKA come from the germline V gene (reference sequence). CDR3 protein: CSASNSFNYGYTF. The CDR3, as DNA: TGCAGTGCTAGTAACAGCTTTAACTATGGCTACACCTTC.

The chain carries TRBV20-1 and TRBJ1-2; TRBD1 might be the D (5 bases). The germline V gene encodes CDR1 DFQATT and CDR2 SNEGSKA (reference sequence). CDR3 size: 14 residues. V dropped 3 bases and J dropped 0 bases, with 11 bases sitting between them. The CDR3 DNA is TGCAGTGCTAGTAAAGGGGCGGCTAACTATGGCTACACCTTC. Translation: CSASKGAANYGYTF.

The chain joins TRBV2 to TRBJ2-2, with 13 bases identical to TRBD2. Looked up from germline, CDR1 is SNHLY and CDR2 is FYNNEI. Trimming took 6 bases from V and 5 from J; bases not matched to a gene: 9. The CDR3 consists of 17 residues. In DNA form, the CDR3 reads TGTGCCAGCAGGTTGTCCGGGACTAGCGGGATTACCGGGGAGCTGTTTTTT. As protein: CASRLSGTSGITGELFF.

The genes are TRBV5-1 and TRBJ2-7; a weak D match, TRBD1 (6 bases). From germline, CDR1 is SGHRS and CDR2 YFSETQ. V was pared by 0 bases and J by 3 bases, with 13 bases between. This CDR3 region has 15 residues. The DNA of the CDR3 is TGCGCCAGCAGCTTGGATTCAGGGGATCGCTACGAGCAGTACTTC. This codes for CASSLDSGDRYEQYF.

This clone was observed a few times. The rearrangement links TRBV6-5 to TRBJ1-1; tentative D call: TRBD1 (5 bases). Germline CDR1 MNHEY, CDR2 SVGAGI. CDR3 length: 15 residues. V gave up 6 bases and J gave up 0 bases, with 14 bases separating them. The CDR3 coding sequence is TGTGCCAGCAGCCCCGGAGGGGCTATGAACACTGAAGCTTTCTTT. It codes for CASSPGGAMNTEAFF.

The V and J genes are TRBV2 and TRBJ2-3, with 7 positions matching TRBD2. CDR1 and CDR2 from the germline V gene are SNHLY and FYNNEI. There are 15 residues in the CDR3. V lost 2 bases, J lost 0 bases, and 2 bases stayed unmatched. In nucleotides, the CDR3 is TGTGCCAGCAGTGAAACGGGGGGAAGCACAGATACGCAGTATTTT. It codes for CASSETGGSTDTQYF.

The table lists this clone with a count of one. This chain joins TRBV12-5 and TRBJ2-2; 9 bases map to TRBD1. Germline V gives CDR1 LGHNT, CDR2 FRNRAP. Unmatched junction bases numbered 7, after V lost 1 base and J lost 4 bases. CDR3 length: 17 amino acids. This CDR3 reads CASGLATGTGLTGELFF. The CDR3 DNA reads TGTGCTAGTGGTTTGGCCACCGGGACAGGGCTCACCGGGGAGCTGTTTTTT. The full variable domain, with the rest looked up from reference TRBV12-5 and TRBJ2-2, is DARVTQTPRHKVTEMGQEVTMRCQPILGHNTVFWYRQTMMQGLELLAYFRNRAPLDDSGMPKDRFSAEMPDATLATLKIQPSEPRDSAVYFCASGLATGTGLTGELFFGEGSRLTVL.

The chain couples TRBV19 to TRBJ1-1; a weak D match, TRBD1 (6 bases). V was trimmed by 3 bases and J by 3 bases, leaving 8 bases between them. In germline, CDR1 is LNHDA, CDR2 SQIVND (reference sequence). The CDR3 is 13 amino acids. The CDR3 region is CASSIRQDTEAFF. CDR3 DNA sequence: TGTGCCAGTAGTATTAGACAGGACACTGAAGCTTTCTTT.